The present T cell receptor (beta chain) was sequenced within a study of blood T cells in healthy people across ages. Points from the study as a whole: Percentage of naive T cells showed a strong correlation with TCR beta diversity.

Alongside a J-beta primer mix, a sample-barcoded 5' primer served in a second PCR lasting about 7 to 11 cycles. TCRdb fed the 5' RACE reads into MiXCR, producing one record per CDR3 protein. Seen here are 750,000 to 850,000 distinct CDR3 sequences, roughly 25% observed once, and the top ten hold approximately 4%. Note on this clonotype: What it binds is unknown. Lacking the conserved final phenylalanine or tryptophan, this CDR3 likely reflects a read error.

There are 19 residues in the CDR3. J lost 1 base, V lost 6 bases, and 17 bases had no gene match. These sequences were also reported in another study, on T cells of mothers and their children. That work adds: All donors were healthy and Caucasian; they were three mothers and their six children. RNA was extracted, and all of it went into cDNA synthesis at 1.5 ug per 15 ul. Sample barcodes and 2-4 random nucleotides came from the second PCR's M1S primer.

This sequence was found in a boy aged 5 to 17 in good health. This chain connects TRBV12-3 or TRBV12-4 to TRBJ1-1; 10 nucleotides agree with TRBD1. What was sequenced was blood. CDR3 DNA: TGTGCCAGCAGCCGCGGGCGGAGGACGACAGGGGGCACGAACACTGAAGCTTTCCTT. Its translation is CASSRGRRTTGGTNTEAFL.